This T cell receptor (beta chain) was obtained from a study of Graves' ophthalmopathy and Graves' hyperthyroidism. This clonotype showed up many times. A much larger clonotype is one base distant, so this may be a read error. Trimming stripped 4 bases from V and 6 bases from J, with 5 bases between. The CDR3 has 11 residues. Per the germline V gene, CDR1 is SGHTS and CDR2 is YDEGEE. From RNA, the CDR3 regions of TCR beta chains were amplified and sequenced. In the first round, RT-PCR was carried out with HTBI primers, and a multiplex PCR formed the second round. TCRdb reprocessed the multiplex PCR reads via MiXCR and lists one record per CDR3 protein. The sample holds a few hundred thousand distinct CDR3 sequences; approximately 18% are singletons and the top ten take roughly 2.4%. Diagnostic conclusions were grounded in clinical symptoms, serum thyroxine, TRAb, thyroid ultrasound and orbital computed tomography.

The receptor was isolated from an adult woman with stable Graves' hyperthyroidism. Sequencing was carried out using peripheral blood. The chain joins TRBV5-8 to TRBJ1-5; D is unresolved. The CDR3 nucleotides are TGTGCCAGCAGCATGGGTCAGCCCCAGCATTTT. It translates to CASSMGQPQHF.